This passage covers 3 T cell receptor beta chains from one sample sequenced in a study of T cell responses to AZD1222 COVID-19 vaccine. TCRdb's copy holds only in-frame clones and misses some; the assay was immunoSEQ multiplex PCR. The table lists about 150,000 clones, 90% to 95% of them singletons, with over 7.5% in the top ten. Sequences were derived from peripheral blood, sampled on day 0 of AZD1222 vaccination. These receptors were obtained from an adult in good health.

The V and J genes are TRBV2 and TRBJ2-4; D unclear. The ends were cut back, 4 bases at V and 2 bases at J, with 18 bases in the middle. CDR1 and CDR2 (germline): SNHLY, FYNNEI. This CDR3 contains 17 residues. CDR3 DNA sequence: TGTGCCAGCAGTGGCCCGGGCCACCCTTCCTCCAAAAACATTCAGTACTTC. Its protein product is CASSGPGHPSSKNIQYF. The entire variable domain, with the rest obtained from reference TRBV2 and TRBJ2-4, is as follows: EPEVTQTPSHQVTQMGQEVILRCVPISNHLYFYWYRQILGQKVEFLVSFYNNEISEKSEIFDDQFSVERPDGSNFTLKIRSTKLEDSAMYFCASSGPGHPSSKNIQYFGAGTRLSVL.

V usage is TRBV19 and J usage is TRBJ1-5, with 7 bases fitting TRBD1. Trimming removed 5 bases from V and 0 bases from J; junction bases left unmatched: 4. Germline V gene sequence: CDR1 LNHDA, CDR2 SQIVND (reference sequence). This CDR3 is 15 amino acids long. In nucleotides, the CDR3 is TGTGCCAGTAGTTGGGACAGTTATAGCAATCAGCCCCAGCATTTT. Translation: CASSWDSYSNQPQHF.

The chain has TRBV5-1 and TRBJ1-2; tentative D call: TRBD1 (5 bases). The V end was cut by 5 bases, the J end by 6 bases, with 8 bases between. The CDR3 is 11 amino acids. Looked up from germline, CDR1 is SGHRS and CDR2 is YFSETQ. The CDR3 sequence: CASSGRDGYTF. CDR3 DNA: TGCGCCAGCAGTGGCAGGGATGGCTACACCTTC.